The 20 T cell receptor beta chains reported below all come from one sample, sequenced in a study of shared T cell receptors in the human thymus. Only in-frame clones appear in the TCRdb table, and some are missing; sequencing was by immunoSEQ multiplex PCR. The sample lists some 760,000 clones; approximately 85% were seen once. The sample was also linked to a second study, of human thymus T cells.

The specimen was thymocytes. The receptors stem from a girl under three years old with a congenital heart defect.

This sequence joins TRBV6-5 and TRBJ1-1; TRBD1 agrees at 8 bases. The CDR3 covers 15 residues. The ends lost 2 bases at V and 1 base at J; junction bases unmatched: 3. The germline V gene has CDR1 MNHEY and CDR2 SVGAGI. As DNA, the CDR3 is TGTGCCAGCAGTTACCGTGGGACAGGGAACACTGAAGCTTTCTTT. Translated: CASSYRGTGNTEAFF.

The chain uses TRBV10-3 and TRBJ1-5; 8 nucleotides line up with TRBD1. The CDR3 is 19 residues long. Unmatched junction bases numbered 11, after V lost 1 base and J lost 0 bases. Germline V gene data show CDR1 as ENHRY and CDR2 as SYGVKD. In DNA form, the CDR3 reads TGTGCCATCAGTGAGTTAGCCGGGACAGGCGGTTATAGCAATCAGCCCCAGCATTTT. It specifies CAISELAGTGGYSNQPQHF.

The V call is TRBV4-3, the J call TRBJ1-2; 9 nucleotides match TRBD1. The ends lost 0 bases at V and 5 bases at J; junction bases unmatched: 4. Germline CDR1 and CDR2: LGHNA and YSLEER. The CDR3 is 15 residues long. The CDR3 region has the DNA TGCGCCAGCAGCCAAGACCGAGGGACAGGGTATGGCTACACCTTC. Amino acid sequence: CASSQDRGTGYGYTF.

This chain joins TRBV19 and TRBJ2-1, with D perhaps matching TRBD2 (8 bases). The CDR3 is 17 amino acids. Germline values: CDR1 LNHDA, CDR2 SQIVND (reference sequence). V was pared by 4 bases and J by 4 bases, with 20 bases between. The CDR3 region has the DNA TGTGCCAGTAGTACCCAAATTAGCGGGACAGCTTACAATGAGCAGTTCTTC. This codes for CASSTQISGTAYNEQFF.

The J gene is TRBJ2-5, the V gene TRBV5-5, with TRBD2 identical over 7 bases. This CDR3 is 17 amino acids long. Germline CDR1 and CDR2: SGHKS and YYEKEE (reference sequence). V was clipped by 1 base and J by 4 bases; unmatched bases: 13. CDR3 sequence (DNA): TGTGCCAGCAGCTTGTTTTTTGGCGGGGAGGGCACAGAGACCCAGTACTTC. Residues: CASSLFFGGEGTETQYF.

The chain links TRBV7-9 to TRBJ1-1; possibly TRBD1 for D (6 bases). In germline, CDR1 is SEHNR, CDR2 FQNEAQ (reference sequence). The CDR3 runs to 15 residues. The germline V and J ends were trimmed by 4 bases and 4 bases, with 16 bases remaining between them. The chain's CDR3 is CASSSQGTDGTEAFF. In nucleotides, the CDR3 is TGTGCCAGCAGCTCACAGGGTACCGATGGCACTGAAGCTTTCTTT.

The rearrangement uses TRBV7-6 and TRBJ2-3, with D uncertain. Germline CDR1 is SGHVS and CDR2 is FNYEAQ. Trimming cost V 1 base and J 2 bases, with 7 bases left between them. The CDR3 runs 14 residues. CDR3 DNA: TGTGCCAGCAGCTTAGACAGAGCCACAGATACGCAGTATTTT. Amino acids: CASSLDRATDTQYF.

The V call is TRBV30, the J call TRBJ1-4; weak D call: TRBD1 (5 bases). CDR3 length: 15 residues. Germline CDR1 and CDR2: GTSNPN and SVGIG (reference sequence). V was pared by 0 bases and J by 8 bases, with 16 bases between. The CDR3 DNA sequence: TGTGCCTGGAGTGTACGGTCGGGGGGTGGCGAAAAACTGTTTTTT. Its translation is CAWSVRSGGGEKLFF.

The J gene is TRBJ2-2, the V gene TRBV11-1, with 8 positions matching TRBD2. Germline V gene data show CDR1 as SGHAT and CDR2 as FQDESV (reference sequence). This CDR3 has 16 amino acids. The V gene end was trimmed by 8 bases and the J gene end by 2 bases; junction bases not matched to a gene: 10. CDR3: CASRGIAGRNTGELFF. CDR3 DNA: TGTGCCAGCCGCGGGATAGCGGGGCGTAACACCGGGGAGCTGTTTTTT.

The rearrangement links TRBV7-2 to TRBJ2-3, with D tentatively TRBD2 (6 bases). The germline V gene encodes CDR1 SGHTA and CDR2 FQGNSA. This CDR3 spans 18 amino acids. V was shortened by 5 bases and J by 2 bases, with 23 bases between the two germline ends. The CDR3 DNA sequence: TGTGCCAGCAGCCGTTCCCTAGAATGGGACTCTCACACAGATACGCAGTATTTT. It encodes CASSRSLEWDSHTDTQYF.

The chain joins TRBV6-5 to TRBJ2-7, with D possibly TRBD1 on 6 matching bases. The V gene lost 5 bases and the J gene lost 1 base, with 15 bases spanning the gap. The CDR3 sequence is 15 residues long. Germline V gene data show CDR1 as MNHEY and CDR2 as SVGAGI. The CDR3 here is CASSLTGRISYEQYF. As DNA, the CDR3 is TGTGCCAGCAGTCTGACAGGTCGAATTTCCTACGAGCAGTACTTC.

This clone came up a few times. The chain combines TRBV7-2 with TRBJ2-1; 9 bases are a match to TRBD1. CDR1 SGHTA and CDR2 FQGNSA come from the germline V gene. The CDR3 sequence is 17 residues long. With V trimmed by 5 bases and J by 2 bases, 10 bases remained unmatched. CDR3 region: CASSNDPRDRAYNEQFF. The CDR3 nucleotides read TGTGCCAGCAGCAACGACCCTCGGGACAGGGCCTACAATGAGCAGTTCTTC. Supplemented by reference TRBV7-2 and TRBJ2-1, the full variable domain reads GAGVSQSPSNKVTEKGKDVELRCDPISGHTALYWYRQSLGQGLEFLIYFQGNSAPDKSGLPSDRFSAERTGGSVSTLTIQRTQQEDSAVYLCASSNDPRDRAYNEQFFGPGTRLTVL.

The J gene is TRBJ1-2, the V gene TRBV4-1, with D unclear. Germline lookup yields CDR1 MGHRA and CDR2 YSYEKL. This CDR3 is 15 amino acids long. V dropped 0 bases and J dropped 7 bases, with 15 bases sitting between them. The CDR3 DNA reads as TGCGCCAGCAGCCAAGATTTATTCCTAGAGGGTGGCTACACCTTC. Residues: CASSQDLFLEGGYTF.

V is TRBV7-2 and J is TRBJ1-2; D is uncertain. CDR1 and CDR2 (germline): SGHTA, FQGNSA. Trimming pared 6 bases from V and 3 bases from J, leaving 14 bases between. This CDR3 region has 14 residues. This chain's CDR3 is CASRPESPHYGYTF. DNA for the CDR3: TGTGCCAGCAGACCCGAGTCGCCTCACTATGGCTACACCTTC.

This chain links TRBV4-1 with TRBJ1-5, with D unclear. In germline, CDR1 is MGHRA, CDR2 YSYEKL. This CDR3 is built from 14 residues. The V end lost 0 bases, the J end lost 7 bases, and 10 bases lay between the germline ends. The CDR3 bases are TGCGCCAGCAGCCAAGATAACATATGGCAGCCCCAGCATTTT. Translated: CASSQDNIWQPQHF.

The J gene is TRBJ2-1, the V gene TRBV6-4, with 8 bases matching TRBD2. Germline V gene sequence: CDR1 MRHNA, CDR2 SNTAGT. Trimming at V came to 3 bases and at J to 2 bases, leaving 6 bases not matched to a gene. The CDR3 length is 16 residues. DNA of the CDR3: TGTGCCAGCAGTGAACGGACTAGCATACCCTACAATGAGCAGTTCTTC. Encoded protein: CASSERTSIPYNEQFF.

The V gene is TRBV11-2, the J gene TRBJ1-3; a weak D match, TRBD1 (6 bases). V lost 3 bases and J lost 7, with 22 bases in between. The germline CDR1 and CDR2 sequences are SGHAT and FQNNGV. The CDR3 has 17 residues. In DNA, the CDR3 is TGTGCCAGCAGCTTCTCCCCCCGGGGGGCCTTACGGAACACCATATATTTT. It codes for CASSFSPRGALRNTIYF.

The rearrangement uses TRBV5-1 and TRBJ1-1, with D possibly TRBD1 on 5 matching bases. The CDR3 has 14 residues. V gave up 4 bases and J gave up 1 base, with 11 bases separating them. Germline V gene data show CDR1 as SGHRS and CDR2 as YFSETQ. Written as DNA, the CDR3 is TGCGCCAGCAGCGGGGGACTTAAGAACACTGAAGCTTTCTTT. It specifies CASSGGLKNTEAFF. Full variable domain (outside the CDR3, taken from reference TRBV5-1 and TRBJ1-1): KAGVTQTPRYLIKTRGQQVTLSCSPISGHRSVSWYQQTPGQGLQFLFEYFSETQRNKGNFPGRFSGRQFSNSRSEMNVSTLELGDSALYLCASSGGLKNTEAFFGQGTRLTVV.

The V and J genes are TRBV19 and TRBJ1-2; D is ambiguous. The CDR3 loop spans 19 amino acids. Between the trimmed V and J ends, which lost 5 bases and 0 bases, there was a span of 25 bases. Germline V CDR1 and CDR2: LNHDA, SQIVND (reference sequence). Here the CDR3 DNA reads TGTGCCAGTAGTCCCCAGCCCCTAGAGGGAGGCCCCTCTAACTATGGCTACACCTTC. Its protein is CASSPQPLEGGPSNYGYTF.

For the CDR3, the DNA is TGTGCCAGCAGTAGAGCCGAGGGGGAACTGTTTTTT. It yields the protein CASSRAEGELFF. The chain employs TRBV6-5 and TRBJ1-4; TRBD1 is a possible D gene (6 bases). V dropped 5 bases and J dropped 12 bases, with 13 bases sitting between them. CDR1 and CDR2 from the germline V gene are MNHEY and SVGAGI. This CDR3 contains 12 residues.